These 9 T cell receptor beta chains were sequenced from one sample in a study of T-cell memory formation after mild COVID-19 (dated by TCRdb to about 2021). The protocol used for the library was 5' RACE. TCRdb lists the instrument as Illumina NovaSeq 6000. The public sequencing data were trimmed at Q25 with fastp and processed into clonotypes with MiXCR by TCRdb, which kept only in-frame beta chains. Each entry merges the rows of one CDR3 protein and shows their most common DNA and genes. The sample table records roughly 560,000 distinct CDR3 sequences; about a fifth of these occur just once. Around an eighth of the sample rests with the top ten. The sample taken for sequencing was PBMCs or a T cell subset sorted from them (not recorded which). The receptors shown here come from an adult woman who had mild COVID-19 (a few samples of this study predate the infection). The sample titles of this study are shuffled in the database, so cell type and time point are left out; the donor was told from shared clones.

This rearrangement joins TRBV12-3 or TRBV12-4 to TRBJ2-1; the D gene is possibly TRBD2 (5 bases). V was cut by 3 bases and J by 9 bases, with 12 bases left in between. CDR3 size: 13 residues. The CDR3 DNA sequence: TGTGCCAGCAGTTTTAGTTCGGGAATTGAGCAGTTCTTC. Protein: CASSFSSGIEQFF.

A few counts support this clonotype. The CDR3 region is CASSQEGQGAYEKLFF. The CDR3 region has the DNA TGTGCCAGCAGCCAAGAAGGGCAGGGGGCTTATGAAAAACTGTTTTTT. This rearrangement joins TRBV4-2 to TRBJ1-4; 8 bases line up with TRBD1. V shed 0 bases and J 6 bases; nucleotides not matched to a gene: 6. Germline CDR1 reads LGHNA; CDR2 reads YNFKEQ. This CDR3 has 16 amino acids.

This clonotype qualifies as medium-sized. The V call is TRBV29-1, the J call TRBJ2-5; TRBD2 agrees at 14 bases. The CDR3 consists of 19 residues. With 3 bases clipped from V and 2 bases from J, the junction kept 14 bases outside the gene matches. Germline V CDR1 and CDR2: SQVTM, ANQGSEA. CDR3 region: CSVEPMTSGGAYGQETQYF. DNA of the CDR3: TGCAGCGTTGAGCCTATGACTAGCGGGGGGGCCTACGGGCAAGAGACCCAGTACTTC.

V is TRBV6-6 and J is TRBJ2-2; tentatively, D is TRBD1 or TRBD2 (5 bases each). Germline CDR1 and CDR2: MNHNY and SVGAGI (reference sequence). Trimming cost V 9 bases and J 3 bases, with 14 bases left between them. This CDR3 has 14 residues. CDR3 coding DNA: TGTGCCAGTCTACCGGGACCTTACACCGGGGAGCTGTTTTTT. Amino acids: CASLPGPYTGELFF.

The J gene is TRBJ1-3, the V gene TRBV20-1, with a possible D match to TRBD1 (6 bases). The CDR3 is 15 amino acids. The V gene lost 2 bases and the J gene lost 2 bases, with 13 bases spanning the gap. Germline lookup yields CDR1 DFQATT and CDR2 SNEGSKA (reference sequence). The CDR3: CSARRPRGAGNTIYF. The CDR3 DNA sequence: TGCAGTGCTAGACGTCCCAGGGGCGCTGGAAACACCATATATTTT.

The chain is built from TRBV27 and TRBJ2-7, with 12 bases that match TRBD2. CDR3 length: 15 amino acids. Trimming removed 3 bases from V and 7 bases from J; junction bases left unmatched: 7. Germline V gene lookup returns CDR1 MNHEY and CDR2 SMNVEV (reference sequence). In DNA, the CDR3 is TGTGCCAGCAGTTTGACTAGCGGGGGCTTGCAAGAGCAGTACTTC. Protein: CASSLTSGGLQEQYF.

The chain recombines TRBV6-5 with TRBJ2-7, with D possibly TRBD2 on 6 matching bases. This CDR3 contains 15 residues. V was clipped by 7 bases and J by 1 base, with 17 bases between them. Germline-derived CDR1 and CDR2 are MNHEY and SVGAGI. CDR3 amino acids: CASTKWGVGSYEQYF. Here the CDR3 DNA reads TGTGCCAGCACCAAGTGGGGGGTCGGGTCCTACGAGCAGTACTTC.

The rearrangement joins TRBV5-1 to TRBJ2-7, with TRBD2 as a possible D gene (8 bases). V was trimmed by 7 bases and J by 0 bases, leaving 14 bases between them. The CDR3 extends over 14 amino acids. From germline, CDR1 is SGHRS and CDR2 YFSETQ. As DNA, the CDR3 is TGCGCCAGCCGGGGGGGACAGTCCTCCTACGAGCAGTACTTC. Translated, it gives CASRGGQSSYEQYF.

This chain connects TRBV20-1 to TRBJ2-1; 9 bases fit TRBD2. The CDR3 runs 14 residues. The junction had 5 bases not matched to a gene; V was cut back by 6 bases and J by 2 bases. Germline V lookup: CDR1 DFQATT, CDR2 SNEGSKA (reference sequence). CDR3 sequence: CSAIRTSAYNEQFF. The CDR3 nucleotides are TGCAGTGCCATAAGGACTAGCGCCTACAATGAGCAGTTCTTC.